This entry lists 13 T cell receptor beta chains sequenced from one sample in a study of OX40 agonist ivuxolimab in advanced cancers. The repertoire was sequenced with immunoSEQ multiplex PCR; TCRdb's copy has only in-frame clones and lacks some. The sample records about 60,000 clones, about 88% being singletons. Sequenced material: CD4+ or CD8+ T cells sorted from blood, taken in a trial of the OX40 agonist ivuxolimab. Receptors were obtained from an adult with an advanced solid tumor such as melanoma, head and neck, liver or kidney cancer.

The chain has TRBV7-9 and TRBJ2-7; the D gene is possibly TRBD2 (6 bases). In germline, CDR1 is SEHNR, CDR2 FQNEAQ (reference sequence). V was shortened by 9 bases and J by 0 bases, with 12 bases between the two germline ends. This CDR3 contains 13 residues. Here the CDR3 reads CASSGSSSYEQYV. The CDR3 DNA sequence: TGTGCCAGTAGCGGATCCAGCTCCTACGAGCAGTACGTC.

In its sample, this clone was seen a few times. This chain joins TRBV4-2 and TRBJ2-3, with a possible D match to TRBD1 (5 bases). This CDR3 contains 16 residues. The V end was cut by 0 bases, the J end by 3 bases, with 13 bases between. Germline CDR1 LGHNA, CDR2 YNFKEQ. CDR3 nucleotides: TGTGCCAGCAGCCAAGAGGACACGAGCCTTACAGATACGCAGTATTTT. Amino acid sequence: CASSQEDTSLTDTQYF.

The chain links TRBV9 to TRBJ2-5, with 9 positions matching TRBD1. The ends lost 4 bases at V and 3 bases at J; junction bases unmatched: 10. Per the germline V gene, CDR1 is SGDLS and CDR2 is YYNGEE. This CDR3 region has 16 residues. In nucleotides, the CDR3 is TGTGCCAGCAGCTCCCCCACCGGGACAGGGAAAGAGACCCAGTACTTC. It codes for CASSSPTGTGKETQYF.

The V and J genes are TRBV5-6 and TRBJ2-7; D call uncertain. V lost 4 bases to trimming and J lost 5 bases, with 13 bases between them. The CDR3 is 13 amino acids. Germline V lookup: CDR1 SGHDT, CDR2 YYEEEE. The CDR3 sequence is CASSEARYDEQYF. The DNA of the CDR3 is TGTGCCAGCAGCGAAGCTAGGTACGACGAGCAGTACTTC. The complete variable domain, with remaining parts taken from reference TRBV5-6 and TRBJ2-7, reads DAGVTQSPTHLIKTRGQQVTLRCSPKSGHDTVSWYQQALGQGPQFIFQYYEEEERQRGNFPDRFSGHQFPNYSSELNVNALLLGDSALYLCASSEARYDEQYFGPGTRLTVT.

The CDR3 protein is CASSQDWGRNYYNEQFF. The CDR3 nucleotides read TGTGCCAGCAGCCAAGATTGGGGGCGGAATTACTACAATGAGCAGTTCTTC. V and J are TRBV4-2 and TRBJ2-1; maybe TRBD1 (6 bases). The V end was cut by 0 bases, the J end by 3 bases, with 15 bases between. There are 17 residues in the CDR3. Germline V CDR1 and CDR2: LGHNA, YNFKEQ.

CDR3 nucleotide sequence: TGTGCCAGTAGTTTCCGAGGCTACGAGCAGTACTTC. This gives the protein CASSFRGYEQYF. V gene TRBV19 combines with J gene TRBJ2-5; D remains ambiguous. The J call may be mistaken, given a closer DNA end match to TRBJ2-7. This CDR3 spans 12 amino acids. From germline, CDR1 is LNHDA and CDR2 SQIVND (reference sequence).

This chain connects TRBV4-3 to TRBJ2-2; 8 positions match TRBD2. With 5 bases clipped from V and 4 bases from J, the junction kept 6 bases outside the gene matches. The germline V gene has CDR1 LGHNA and CDR2 YSLEER. The CDR3 runs 15 residues. Here the CDR3 DNA reads TGCGCCAGCAGCTCCCGTGCGGGAGGCACCGGGGAGCTGTTTTTT. It encodes CASSSRAGGTGELFF.

V is TRBV4-2 and J is TRBJ2-7; D is uncertain. V lost 0 bases and J 2 bases, leaving 14 bases between the germline ends. There are 16 residues in the CDR3. Germline V gives CDR1 LGHNA, CDR2 YNFKEQ. CDR3 DNA sequence: TGTGCCAGCAGCCAAGATTTTGCTCGAGGAGCCTACGAGCAGTACTTC. Amino acid sequence: CASSQDFARGAYEQYF.

The chain couples TRBV25-1 to TRBJ2-2, with a weak D call TRBD1 (6 bases). Germline V gives CDR1 MGHDK, CDR2 SYGVNS. Trimming took 4 bases from V and 6 from J, leaving 9 bases between them. The CDR3 consists of 13 residues. The CDR3 protein is CASSGGGPGELFF. The CDR3 DNA reads TGTGCCAGCAGTGGTGGGGGCCCCGGGGAGCTGTTTTTT. The variable domain in full, completed from reference TRBV25-1 and TRBJ2-2, reads EADIYQTPRYLVIGTGKKITLECSQTMGHDKMYWYQQDPGMELHLIHYSYGVNSTEKGDLSSESTVSRIRTEHFPLTLESARPSHTSQYLCASSGGGPGELFFGEGSRLTVL.

The rearrangement links TRBV19 to TRBJ1-2, with TRBD1 as a possible D gene (5 bases). From germline, CDR1 is LNHDA and CDR2 SQIVND (reference sequence). This CDR3 spans 13 amino acids. Trimming cost V 6 bases and J 6 bases, with 14 bases left between them. Here the CDR3 DNA reads TGTGCCAGTAGCACAGGAGGGGTCAATGGCTACACCTTC. This codes for CASSTGGVNGYTF.

The chain carries TRBV7-9 and TRBJ2-7, with TRBD1 matching 10 bases. There are 14 residues in the CDR3. Germline CDR1 and CDR2: SEHNR and FQNEAQ (reference sequence). V dropped 6 bases and J dropped 3; count of bases not matched to a gene: 5. The DNA for the CDR3 is TGTGCCAGCAGTCCCGGGACAGGGGTCTACGAGCAGTACTTC. It codes for CASSPGTGVYEQYF.

The chain carries TRBV30 and TRBJ1-1; D gene uncertain. Trimming took off 5 bases at V and 4 bases at J, with 11 bases between the two ends. The CDR3 sequence is 12 residues long. CDR1 is GTSNPN, CDR2 SVGIG, per germline (reference sequence). DNA for the CDR3: TGTGCCTGGGGAGTCAAGGCCACTGAAGCTTTCTTT. This encodes CAWGVKATEAFF.

The gene calls are TRBV25-1 and TRBJ2-6, with TRBD2 as a possible D gene (6 bases). The ends were cut back, 1 base at V and 4 bases at J, with 11 bases in the middle. The length of the CDR3 is 16 residues. Germline values: CDR1 MGHDK, CDR2 SYGVNS. This CDR3 reads CASSEFGGAGANVLTF. For the CDR3, the DNA is TGTGCCAGCAGTGAATTCGGGGGTGCGGGGGCCAACGTCCTGACTTTC.